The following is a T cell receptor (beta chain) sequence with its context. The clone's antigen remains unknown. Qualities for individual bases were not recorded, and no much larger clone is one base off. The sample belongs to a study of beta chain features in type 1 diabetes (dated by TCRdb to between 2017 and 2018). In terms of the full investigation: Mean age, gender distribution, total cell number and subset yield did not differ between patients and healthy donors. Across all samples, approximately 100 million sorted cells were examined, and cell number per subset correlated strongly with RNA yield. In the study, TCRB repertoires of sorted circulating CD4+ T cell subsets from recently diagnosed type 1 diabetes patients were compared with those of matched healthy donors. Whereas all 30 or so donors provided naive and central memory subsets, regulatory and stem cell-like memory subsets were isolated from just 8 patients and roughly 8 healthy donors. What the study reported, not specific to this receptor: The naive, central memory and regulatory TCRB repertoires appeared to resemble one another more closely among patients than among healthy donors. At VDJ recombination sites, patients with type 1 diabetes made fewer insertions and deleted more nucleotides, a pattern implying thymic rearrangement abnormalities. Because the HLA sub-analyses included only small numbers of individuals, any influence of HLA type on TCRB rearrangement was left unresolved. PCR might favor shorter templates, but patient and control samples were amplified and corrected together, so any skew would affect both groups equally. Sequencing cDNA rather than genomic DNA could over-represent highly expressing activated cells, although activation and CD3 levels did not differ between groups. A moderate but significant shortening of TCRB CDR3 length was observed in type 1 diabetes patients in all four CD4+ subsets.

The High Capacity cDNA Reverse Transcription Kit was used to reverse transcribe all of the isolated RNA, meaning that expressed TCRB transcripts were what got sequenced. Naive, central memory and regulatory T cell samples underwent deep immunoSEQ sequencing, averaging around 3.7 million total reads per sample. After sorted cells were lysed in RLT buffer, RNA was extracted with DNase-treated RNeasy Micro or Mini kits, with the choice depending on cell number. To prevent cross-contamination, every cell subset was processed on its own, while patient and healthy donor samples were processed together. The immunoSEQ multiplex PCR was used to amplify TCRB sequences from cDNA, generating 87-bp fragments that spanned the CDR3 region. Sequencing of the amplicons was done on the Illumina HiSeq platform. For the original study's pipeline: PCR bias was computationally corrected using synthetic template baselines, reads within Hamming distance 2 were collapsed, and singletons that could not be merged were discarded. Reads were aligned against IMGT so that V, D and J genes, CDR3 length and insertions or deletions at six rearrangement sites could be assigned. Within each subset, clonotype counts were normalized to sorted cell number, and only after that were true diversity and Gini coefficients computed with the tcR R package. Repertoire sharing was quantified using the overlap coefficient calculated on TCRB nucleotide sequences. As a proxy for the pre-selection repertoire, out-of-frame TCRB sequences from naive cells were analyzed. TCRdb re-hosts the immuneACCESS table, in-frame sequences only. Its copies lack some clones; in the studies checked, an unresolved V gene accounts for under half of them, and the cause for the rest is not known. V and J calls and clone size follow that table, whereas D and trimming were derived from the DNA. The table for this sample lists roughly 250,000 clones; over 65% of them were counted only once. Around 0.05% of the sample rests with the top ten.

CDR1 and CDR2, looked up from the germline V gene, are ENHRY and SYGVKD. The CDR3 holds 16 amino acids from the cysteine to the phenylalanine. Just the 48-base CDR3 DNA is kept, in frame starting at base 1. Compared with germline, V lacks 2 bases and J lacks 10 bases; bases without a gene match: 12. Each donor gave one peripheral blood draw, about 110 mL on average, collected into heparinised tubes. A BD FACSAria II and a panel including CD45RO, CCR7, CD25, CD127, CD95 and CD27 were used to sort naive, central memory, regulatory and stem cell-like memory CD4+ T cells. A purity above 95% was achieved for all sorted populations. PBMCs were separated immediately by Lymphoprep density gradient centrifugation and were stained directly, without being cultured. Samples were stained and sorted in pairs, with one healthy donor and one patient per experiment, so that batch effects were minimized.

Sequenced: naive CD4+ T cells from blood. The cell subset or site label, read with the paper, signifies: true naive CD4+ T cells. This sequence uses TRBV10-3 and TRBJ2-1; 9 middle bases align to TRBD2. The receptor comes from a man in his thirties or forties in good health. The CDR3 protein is CAISERRASGMEEQFF. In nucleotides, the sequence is TGTGCCATCAGTGAGAGGAGGGCTAGCGGGATGGAGGAGCAGTTCTTC.